This TCR beta chain comes out of a study of T cell changes during pregnancy in multiple sclerosis. The assay was immunoSEQ multiplex PCR, and TCRdb's table has in-frame clones only and misses some. The table shows approximately 66,000 clones, with around 92% occurring only once. Germline loops: CDR1 SGDLS, CDR2 YYNGEE. This CDR3 has 14 amino acids. J gave up 9 bases and V 0 bases, and 6 bases lay outside the gene matches. This chain connects TRBV9 to TRBJ2-1; 7 positions agree with TRBD1. Source: peripheral blood, taken in the third trimester of pregnancy. This receptor was obtained from a female donor in good health, enrolled as a control in a pregnancy study. The CDR3 DNA sequence: TGTGCCAGCAGCGTAGGTGACAGGGTTTCTGAGCAGTTCTTC. Protein sequence: CASSVGDRVSEQFF.